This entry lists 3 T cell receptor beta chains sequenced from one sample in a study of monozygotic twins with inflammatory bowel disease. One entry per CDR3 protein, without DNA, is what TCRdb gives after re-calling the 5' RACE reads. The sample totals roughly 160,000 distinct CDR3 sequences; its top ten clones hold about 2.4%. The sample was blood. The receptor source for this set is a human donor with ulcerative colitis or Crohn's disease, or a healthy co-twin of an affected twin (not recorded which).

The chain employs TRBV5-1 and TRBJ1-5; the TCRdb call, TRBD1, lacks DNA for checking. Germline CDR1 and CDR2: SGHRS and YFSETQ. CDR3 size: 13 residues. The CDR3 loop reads CASSVQGSQPQHF.

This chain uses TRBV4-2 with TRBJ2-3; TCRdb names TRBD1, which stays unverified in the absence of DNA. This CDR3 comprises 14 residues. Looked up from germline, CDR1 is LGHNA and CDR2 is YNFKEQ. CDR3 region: CASSQAPFEDTQYF.

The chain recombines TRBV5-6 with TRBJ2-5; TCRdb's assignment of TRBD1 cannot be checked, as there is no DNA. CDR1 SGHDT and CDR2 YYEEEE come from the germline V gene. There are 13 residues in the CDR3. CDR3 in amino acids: CASSRGTQETQYF.